A selection of T cell receptor beta chains follows, all from one sample in a study of T cell responses to AZD1222 COVID-19 vaccine. Here immunoSEQ multiplex PCR was the method, and the copy in TCRdb shows in-frame clones only, minus some. The profile covers some 70,000 clones, with roughly 80% appearing a single time and roughly 5.4% taken by the ten largest. Specimen: peripheral blood, collected on day 0 of AZD1222 vaccination. Receptor source: an adult in good health. CDR3s include the opening cysteine and the closing phenylalanine or tryptophan. D genes are given only for firm matches. Part of the rows lack a size; the others show once, few, many or a class for expanded clones.

>-|TRBV12-3/TRBV12-4|TRBJ2-7|-
TGTGCCAGCAGTCGTCGACAGTCTGGCGAGCAGTACTTC
CASSRRQSGEQYF
>TRBD1|TRBV6-5|TRBJ2-7|once
TGTGCCTCCAGAAGCACAGGGGTGGGCGAGCAGTACTTC
CASRSTGVGEQYF
>-|TRBV7-9|TRBJ2-2|few
TGTGCCAGCAGCTTTAACACCGGGGAGCTGTTTTTT
CASSFNTGELFF
>-|TRBV5-6|TRBJ1-3|-
TGTGCCAGCAGCTTGTTTAGCAGATCCTTCTCTGGAAACACCATATATTTT
CASSLFSRSFSGNTIYF
>-|TRBV7-9|TRBJ2-7|once
TGTGCCAGCAGCTTAGGACAAGACGGGGGCGAGCAGTACTTC
CASSLGQDGGEQYF
>-|TRBV12-3/TRBV12-4|TRBJ2-1|-
TGTGCCAGCAGTCAAAGTTTAGGTGAGCAGTTCTTC
CASSQSLGEQFF
>-|TRBV5-8|TRBJ1-5|-
TGTGCCAGCAGCTTGCGCGGACAGCTGGGCAATCAGCCCCAGCATTTT
CASSLRGQLGNQPQHF
>-|TRBV7-8|TRBJ1-5|-
TGTGCCAGCAGCTTAAGCCGGGAACAGCCCCAGCATTTT
CASSLSREQPQHF
>-|TRBV19|TRBJ2-6|-
TGTGCCAGTAGTATAGAAGGAACCTCTGGGGCCAACGTCCTGACTTTC
CASSIEGTSGANVLTF
>-|TRBV27|TRBJ1-3|-
TGTGCCAGCAGTTTCTCGGGCAGGGCTGGAAACACCATATATTTT
CASSFSGRAGNTIYF
>TRBD1|TRBV5-4|TRBJ1-1|-
TGTGCCAGCAGCACACAGGGGGGAGCCCCGGCAACTGAAGCTTTCTTT
CASSTQGGAPATEAFF
>TRBD2|TRBV5-1|TRBJ2-3|-
TGCGCCAGCAGCTTGAGGCGGGGGGGCTCAGATACGCAGTATTTT
CASSLRRGGSDTQYF
>-|TRBV9|TRBJ1-6|-
TGTGCCAGCAGCGCTTTCCTAAACTCACCCCTCCACTTT
CASSAFLNSPLHF
>TRBD2|TRBV9|TRBJ2-7|once
TGTGCCAGCAGCGTTGGGGAAATAGCGGGGAACAACGAGCAGTACTTC
CASSVGEIAGNNEQYF
>TRBD1|TRBV7-9|TRBJ2-3|-
TGTGCCAGCAGCCCGCCACGACAGGGCTTCACAGATACGCAGTATTTT
CASSPPRQGFTDTQYF
>TRBD1|TRBV4-3|TRBJ1-2|-
TGCGCCAGCAGCCAAGATACAGGGGACCACTATGGCTACACCTTC
CASSQDTGDHYGYTF
>TRBD1|TRBV4-2|TRBJ1-2|-
TGTGCCAGCAGCCAAACACAGGGGGCCATTTACTATGGCTACACCTTC
CASSQTQGAIYYGYTF
>-|TRBV6-2/TRBV6-3|TRBJ1-1|-
TGTGCCAGCAGCCCGGGATTTGAAGCTTTCTTT
CASSPGFEAFF
>-|TRBV6-6|TRBJ1-1|-
TGTGCCAGCAGCCTGACAGGCATGAACACTGAAGCTTTCTTT
CASSLTGMNTEAFF
>-|TRBV6-5|TRBJ1-6|-
TGTGCCAGCAACAGGGAGGGGTCACCCCTCCACTTT
CASNREGSPLHF
>-|TRBV9|TRBJ2-3|-
TGTGCCAGCAGCGTAGCCCCATCTAGTATAAGCACAGATACGCAGTATTTT
CASSVAPSSISTDTQYF
>TRBD1|TRBV6-2/TRBV6-3|TRBJ2-7|-
TGTGCCAGCAGTGTGACAGGGGACGAGCAGTACTTC
CASSVTGDEQYF
>-|TRBV6-5|TRBJ1-2|-
TGTGCCAGCCAACAGGGCCCGTCCTATGGCTACACCTTC
CASQQGPSYGYTF
>TRBD1|TRBV7-9|TRBJ1-2|-
TGTGCCAGCAGCCCCCCCGGGACAGGACCCGGCTACACCTTC
CASSPPGTGPGYTF
>-|TRBV6-1|TRBJ1-5|-
TGTGCCAGCAGTGAGTCTGGGGGAGGCGATCAGCCCCAGCATTTT
CASSESGGGDQPQHF
>TRBD1|TRBV5-5|TRBJ2-1|once
TGTGCCAGCAGCTTGGGGACAGGGAGATCCTACAATGAGCAGTTCTTC
CASSLGTGRSYNEQFF
>TRBD1|TRBV7-8|TRBJ1-6|once
TGTGCCAGCAGCCCCAGGACAGGAGGCTCCTATAATTCACCCCTCCACTTT
CASSPRTGGSYNSPLHF
>-|TRBV11-2|TRBJ2-3|-
TGTGCCAGCAGCTTCGGTTCCAGGTCTACAGATACGCAGTATTTT
CASSFGSRSTDTQYF
>-|TRBV30|TRBJ2-7|-
TGTGCCTGGAGTGGGAATGGGCATGACGAGTACTTC
CAWSGNGHDEYF
>TRBD1|TRBV19|TRBJ1-1|-
TGTGCCAGTAGCCTAAACAGGGGCGTCACTGAAGCTTTCTTT
CASSLNRGVTEAFF
>TRBD1|TRBV7-2|TRBJ2-2|once
TGTGCCAGTAGCTTCGACAGGGGAACCGGGGAGCTGTTTTTT
CASSFDRGTGELFF